A selection of T cell receptor beta chains follows, all from one sample in a study of regulatory T cells in long-lasting Graves disease. MiXCR, run by TCRdb on the multiplex PCR reads, gives a single entry per CDR3 protein. The table has 380,000 or so distinct CDR3 sequences, 15% to 20% seen once. These data also featured in a second study, about T cells in Graves' hyperthyroidism and ophthalmopathy.

Specimen: peripheral blood mononuclear cells (PBMCs), collected at new diagnosis, from a patient treated with antithyroid drugs. These receptors originate from a woman aged 18-35 years with Graves disease. Each CDR3 is given with its conserved first and last residue. D genes are given only for firm matches. Not every row has a clone size; where given, it reads once, few, many or a size class.

DNA: TGTGCCAGCAGTTTTTGGGATTCTGATACGCAGTATTTT
CDR3: CASSFWDSDTQYF
V: TRBV12-3/TRBV12-4
J: TRBJ2-3
D: .
size: .

DNA: TGTGCCAGCAGTGTCGGGGGGATAGCTTTCTTT
CDR3: CASSVGGIAFF
V: TRBV2
J: TRBJ1-1
D: .
size: many

DNA: TGTGCCAGCAGCTTAGCAGGGACAGGAAACTATGGCTACACCTTC
CDR3: CASSLAGTGNYGYTF
V: TRBV7-2
J: TRBJ1-2
D: TRBD1
size: many

DNA: TGTGCCAGCCGGGGAGCGGGCTCCTACGAGCAGTACTTC
CDR3: CASRGAGSYEQYF
V: TRBV25-1
J: TRBJ2-7
D: .
size: many

DNA: TGTGCCTGGAGTGAATTCCCAGGAAATCAGCCCCAGCATTTT
CDR3: CAWSEFPGNQPQHF
V: TRBV30
J: TRBJ1-5
D: .
size: many

DNA: TGTGCCTGGAGCTACGGGACGGACAACACTGAAGCTTTCTTT
CDR3: CAWSYGTDNTEAFF
V: TRBV30
J: TRBJ1-1
D: .
size: many

DNA: TGTGCCAGCAGCTTAAAGGGCAGCTCCTACGAGCAGTACTTC
CDR3: CASSLKGSSYEQYF
V: TRBV7-2
J: TRBJ2-7
D: .
size: many

DNA: TGTGCCACCAGTGATTCTTCAGGGGGTCTGAACACTGAAGCTTTCTTT
CDR3: CATSDSSGGLNTEAFF
V: TRBV24-1
J: TRBJ1-1
D: TRBD1
size: .

DNA: TGTGCCAGCAACCTACAGGGGGGGGAAGCTTTCTTT
CDR3: CASNLQGGEAFF
V: TRBV2
J: TRBJ1-1
D: TRBD1
size: many

DNA: TGTGCCAGTAGTACCCGGGACAGGGGTTTCAATCAGCCCCAGCATTTT
CDR3: CASSTRDRGFNQPQHF
V: TRBV19
J: TRBJ1-5
D: TRBD1
size: few

DNA: TGTGCCAGCAGCTTTTCTTCGACTGAAGCTTTCTTT
CDR3: CASSFSSTEAFF
V: TRBV7-2
J: TRBJ1-1
D: .
size: few

DNA: TGTGCCAGCAGATGGGGGGCTAGCGGAGCGAAAGAGACCCAGTACTTC
CDR3: CASRWGASGAKETQYF
V: TRBV6-1
J: TRBJ2-5
D: .
size: many

DNA: TGTGCCAGCAGTCCCCCTCTGGGAGAACTAAAAGAGACCCAGTACTTC
CDR3: CASSPPLGELKETQYF
V: TRBV28
J: TRBJ2-5
D: .
size: many

DNA: TGTGCCAGCAGGACAGGGGCGCCAGATCAGCCCCAGCATTTT
CDR3: CASRTGAPDQPQHF
V: TRBV27
J: TRBJ1-5
D: TRBD1
size: .

DNA: TGTGCCAGCAAGGGCTACGAGCAGTACTTC
CDR3: CASKGYEQYF
V: TRBV2
J: TRBJ2-7
D: .
size: many

DNA: TGTGCCAGCAGCCACTTGCGGGACAGCTCCTACGAGCAGTACTTC
CDR3: CASSHLRDSSYEQYF
V: TRBV11-2
J: TRBJ2-7
D: .
size: many

DNA: TGTGCCAGCAGCAAGCAGGGCTTCCCCGAAGCTTTCTTT
CDR3: CASSKQGFPEAFF
V: TRBV7-9
J: TRBJ1-1
D: .
size: many

DNA: TGTGCCAGCAGTTTAACCCCCGCTTTAGGGGGCTACAATGAGCAGTTCTTC
CDR3: CASSLTPALGGYNEQFF
V: TRBV27
J: TRBJ2-1
D: .
size: .

DNA: TGTGCCACCAGCAGAGAGAAGGGGGCAGGTGAAAAACTGTTTTTT
CDR3: CATSREKGAGEKLFF
V: TRBV15
J: TRBJ1-4
D: TRBD1
size: few

DNA: TGTGCCAGTAGAAAAAGACAGGGCCACGGGGATGAAGCTTTCTTT
CDR3: CASRKRQGHGDEAFF
V: TRBV19
J: TRBJ1-1
D: TRBD1
size: few